Sequencing of this T cell receptor beta chain was carried out in a study of PD-1 blockade in classical Hodgkin lymphoma. General study findings and limits: Patients with a complete response exhibited baseline diversity comparable to newly diagnosed patients.

Measured with immunoSEQ multiplex PCR; TCRdb has only the in-frame clones, and not every one. The sample contains around 65,000 clones, around nine tenths of which appear only once. The time point: cycle 4 day 1 (C4D1), after about 6 weeks of nivolumab. Every patient experienced relapse after autologous stem cell transplantation, and brentuximab vedotin exposure varied. In the case of this clone: Its antigen is still unknown.

The receptor comes from a human donor with classical Hodgkin lymphoma. Sequenced here: peripheral blood mononuclear cells (PBMCs), sampled before the fourth cycle of nivolumab.

The chain's CDR3 is CASSLEQPSEQYF. CDR3 DNA: TGTGCCAGCAGCTTGGAACAGCCGAGCGAGCAGTACTTC. The gene calls are TRBV5-6 and TRBJ2-7; no definite D call. The CDR3 extends over 13 amino acids. Trimming stripped 0 bases from V and 6 bases from J, with 10 bases between. Germline V gene sequence: CDR1 SGHDT, CDR2 YYEEEE.